This T cell receptor beta chain is drawn from a study of T cell changes during pregnancy in multiple sclerosis. J gave up 2 bases and V 3 bases, and 4 bases lay outside the gene matches. This CDR3 region has 14 residues. Germline V lookup: CDR1 LNHDA, CDR2 SQIVND (reference sequence). Libraries were prepared by immunoSEQ multiplex PCR; TCRdb keeps only in-frame clonotypes and omits some of them. The data show approximately 60,000 clones, roughly 95% seen once. Sequencing was performed on CD4+ T cells from peripheral blood mononuclear cells, taken before pregnancy. The sequence derives from a female donor with multiple sclerosis, enrolled in a pregnancy study. This rearrangement joins TRBV19 to TRBJ2-7, with 7 bases that match TRBD2. CDR3 region: CASSIGGSAYEQYF. Here the CDR3 DNA reads TGTGCCAGTAGTATTGGCGGGAGTGCCTACGAGCAGTACTTC. The whole variable domain, remainder taken from reference TRBV19 and TRBJ2-7, is DGGITQSPKYLFRKEGQNVTLSCEQNLNHDAMYWYRQDPGQGLRLIYYSQIVNDFQKGDIAEGYSVSREKKESFPLTVTSAQKNPTAFYLCASSIGGSAYEQYFGPGTRLTVT.